The clone carrying this T cell receptor beta chain occurred a few times. Its antigen is currently unknown. The data were obtained in a study of cytomegalovirus exposure and HLA in healthy donors. Overall study: Earlier results showed 117 million unique TCR beta sequences derived from about 179 million T cells.

The CDR3 contains 16 residues. V was shortened by 4 bases and J by 2 bases, with 18 bases between the two germline ends. Germline assignment: CDR1 SGHDT and CDR2 YYEEEE. Whole-study results and caveats: Upon later analysis, HLA-associated TCR beta chains proved more clonally expanded than other, equally common chains. A later analysis found that most CMV-associated TCR beta chains appeared HLA-restricted. In a later analysis, a missense DCLRE1C variant was linked to TCR beta V- and J-gene trimming.

PCR primers comprised 60 Vbeta and 13 Jbeta primers. Here immunoSEQ multiplex PCR was the method, and the copy in TCRdb shows in-frame clones only, minus some. The sample has over 120,000 clones, 75% to 85% seen once. The source material was PBMCs. The receptor comes from a woman aged 18-29 years in good health and CMV-seropositive. V and J are TRBV5-6 and TRBJ1-2; D ambiguous. The CDR3 protein is CASSTEATVVNYGYTF. The CDR3 DNA reads TGTGCCAGCAGCACTGAGGCCACTGTTGTAAACTATGGCTACACCTTC.